This T cell receptor beta chain was obtained from a study of blood T cell repertoires in COVID-19. Data came from immunoSEQ multiplex PCR; TCRdb stores just in-frame clones and leaves some out. In the table there are 300,000 to 400,000 clones, roughly 90% of which are singletons. Looked up from germline, CDR1 is WSHSY and CDR2 is SAAADI. This CDR3 spans 17 amino acids. V lost 6 bases to trimming and J lost 2 bases; unmatched junction nucleotides: 12. The chain has TRBV10-2 and TRBJ2-1, with TRBD2 identical over 8 bases. The source is a woman aged 25 to 45 with COVID-19, enrolled during active disease. The sample comprised peripheral blood. The CDR3 DNA sequence: TGCGCCAGCAGCGCCCTATCGGGAGGGGCGACCTACAATGAGCAGTTCTTC. It is translated as CASSALSGGATYNEQFF.